This T cell receptor beta chain was documented in a study of shared clonotypes between healthy human individuals. Only in-frame clones appear in the TCRdb table, and some are missing; sequencing was by immunoSEQ multiplex PCR. The sample consists of fewer than 2.5 million clones, 93% of them appearing once. This CDR3 has 16 residues. Germline loops: CDR1 LNHNV, CDR2 YYDKDF (reference sequence). Losses at the gene ends were 1 base for V and 5 bases for J; bases not matched to a gene: 5. The gene calls are TRBV15 and TRBJ2-1, with 10 bases aligning to TRBD2. The receptor was isolated from a young man in good health. Some clones in this sample may be carry-over from other donors' samples. Material for sequencing was naive CD4+ T cells from PBMCs. Subset specified: CD45RA+ positively selected. The CDR3 spells CATSRGTSGKDNEQFF. The CDR3 DNA reads TGTGCCACCAGCAGAGGCACTAGCGGGAAAGACAATGAGCAGTTCTTC.